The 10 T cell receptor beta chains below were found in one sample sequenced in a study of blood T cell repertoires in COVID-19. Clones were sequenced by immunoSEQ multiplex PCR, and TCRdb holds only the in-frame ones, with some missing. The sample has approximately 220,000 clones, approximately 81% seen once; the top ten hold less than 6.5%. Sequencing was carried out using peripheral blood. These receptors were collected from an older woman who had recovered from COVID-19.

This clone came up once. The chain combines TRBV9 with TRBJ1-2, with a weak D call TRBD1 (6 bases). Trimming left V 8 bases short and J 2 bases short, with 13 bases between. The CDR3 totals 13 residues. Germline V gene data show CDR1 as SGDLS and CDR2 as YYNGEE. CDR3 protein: CASRGTLNYGYTF. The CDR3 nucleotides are TGTGCCAGTAGGGGGACATTGAACTATGGCTACACCTTC.

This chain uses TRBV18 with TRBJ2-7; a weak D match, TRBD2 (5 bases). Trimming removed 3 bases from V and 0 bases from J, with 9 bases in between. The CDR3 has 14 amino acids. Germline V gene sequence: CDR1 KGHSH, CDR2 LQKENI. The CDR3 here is CASSPGAVSYEQYF. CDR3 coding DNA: TGTGCCAGCTCACCGGGAGCCGTCTCCTACGAGCAGTACTTC.

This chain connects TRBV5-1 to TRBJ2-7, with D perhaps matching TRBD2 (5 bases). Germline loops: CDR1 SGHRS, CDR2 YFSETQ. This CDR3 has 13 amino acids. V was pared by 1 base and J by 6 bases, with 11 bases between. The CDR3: CASSLNGISEQYF. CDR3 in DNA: TGCGCCAGCAGCTTGAACGGGATCTCCGAGCAGTACTTC.

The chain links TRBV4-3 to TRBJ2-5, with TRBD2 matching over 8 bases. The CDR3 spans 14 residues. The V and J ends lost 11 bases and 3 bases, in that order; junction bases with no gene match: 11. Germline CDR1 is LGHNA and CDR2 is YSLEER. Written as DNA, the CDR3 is TGCGCCTCCTCCCGGGGAGCGGGGGAAGAGACCCAGTACTTC. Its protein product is CASSRGAGEETQYF.

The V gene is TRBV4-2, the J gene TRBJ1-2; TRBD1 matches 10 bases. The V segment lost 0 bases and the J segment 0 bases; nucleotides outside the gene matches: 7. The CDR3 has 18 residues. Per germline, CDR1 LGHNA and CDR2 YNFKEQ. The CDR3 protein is CASSQDGTGVHTNYGYTF. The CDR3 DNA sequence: TGTGCCAGCAGCCAAGACGGGACAGGGGTTCATACTAACTATGGCTACACCTTC.

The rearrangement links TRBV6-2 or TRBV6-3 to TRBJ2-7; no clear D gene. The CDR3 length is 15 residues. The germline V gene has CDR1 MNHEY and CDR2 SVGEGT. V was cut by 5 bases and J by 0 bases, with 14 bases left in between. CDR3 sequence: CASSQYRVTSYEQYF. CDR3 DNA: TGTGCCAGCAGTCAGTACCGGGTTACCTCCTACGAGCAGTACTTC.

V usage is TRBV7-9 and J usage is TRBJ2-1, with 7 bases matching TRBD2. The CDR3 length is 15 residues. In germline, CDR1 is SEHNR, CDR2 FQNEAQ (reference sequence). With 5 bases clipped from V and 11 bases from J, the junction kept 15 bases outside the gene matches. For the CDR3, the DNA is TGTGCCAGCAGCGCGGGACTAACAGGCAGCGAAAAGCAGTTCTTC. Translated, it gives CASSAGLTGSEKQFF.

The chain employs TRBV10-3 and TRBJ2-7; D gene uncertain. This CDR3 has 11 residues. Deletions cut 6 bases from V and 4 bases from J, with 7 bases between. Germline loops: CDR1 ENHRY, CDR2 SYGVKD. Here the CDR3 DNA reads TGTGCCATCAGAGCAGGATACGAGCAGTACTTC. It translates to CAIRAGYEQYF.

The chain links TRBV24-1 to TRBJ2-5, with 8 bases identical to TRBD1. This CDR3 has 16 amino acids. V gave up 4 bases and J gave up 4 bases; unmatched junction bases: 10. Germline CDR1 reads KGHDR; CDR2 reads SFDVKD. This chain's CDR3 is CATSEDGQGGRETQYF. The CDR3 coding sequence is TGTGCCACCAGTGAGGATGGACAGGGAGGCAGAGAGACCCAGTACTTC.

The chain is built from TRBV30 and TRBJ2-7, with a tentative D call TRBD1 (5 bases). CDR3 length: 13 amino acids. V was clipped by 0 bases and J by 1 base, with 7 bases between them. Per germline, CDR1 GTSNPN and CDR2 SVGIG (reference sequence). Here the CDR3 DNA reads TGTGCCTGGAGTGTACAGGCGTCCTACGAGCAGTACTTC. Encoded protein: CAWSVQASYEQYF.